This T cell receptor beta chain came from a study of T cell responses to AZD1222 COVID-19 vaccine. Across the whole study: Pooling covered second doses at about 4 or about 12 weeks. Study findings and constraints: The donor group comprised mostly white British people and more females; the analysis possibly underestimated clonal diversity. In all cases, repertoires were sampled only after the peak T cell response. After two AZD1222 doses, spike-specific TCR breadth and depth rose versus day 0.

Method: immunoSEQ multiplex PCR; TCRdb's copy keeps in-frame clones and lacks some. The sample includes about 97,000 clones, about 88% of them seen just once. Remarks on this clone: Its cognate antigen is unknown.

Germline V gives CDR1 LGHDT, CDR2 YNNKEL (reference sequence). V lost 7 bases and J lost 9; bases outside the gene matches: 5. The CDR3 spans 11 residues. The sequence came from an adult in good health. The sequences come from peripheral blood, collected on day 0 of AZD1222 vaccination. This chain connects TRBV3-1 (or the pseudogene TRBV3-2) to TRBJ2-5; 7 bases agree with TRBD1. The CDR3 nucleotides read TGTGCCAGCACTCCAGGGGGTCCCCAGTACTTC. Its translation: CASTPGGPQYF.